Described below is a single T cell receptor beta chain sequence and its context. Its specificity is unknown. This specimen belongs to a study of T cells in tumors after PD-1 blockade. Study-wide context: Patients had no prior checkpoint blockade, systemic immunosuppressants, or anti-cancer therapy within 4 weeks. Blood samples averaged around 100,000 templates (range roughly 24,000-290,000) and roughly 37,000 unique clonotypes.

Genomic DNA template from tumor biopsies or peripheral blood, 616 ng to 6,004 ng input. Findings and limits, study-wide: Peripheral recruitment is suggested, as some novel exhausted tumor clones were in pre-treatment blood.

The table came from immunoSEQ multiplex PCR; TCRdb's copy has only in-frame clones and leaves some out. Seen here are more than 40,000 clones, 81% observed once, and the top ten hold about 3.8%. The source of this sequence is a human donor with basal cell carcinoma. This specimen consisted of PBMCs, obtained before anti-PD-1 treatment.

CDR3 amino acids: CASSGQGETQYF. The CDR3 DNA sequence: TGTGCCAGCAGTGGACAGGGGGAGACCCAGTACTTC. The genes are TRBV6-6 and TRBJ2-5, with 9 bases matching TRBD1. Germline loops: CDR1 MNHNY, CDR2 SVGAGI (reference sequence). V dropped 5 bases and J dropped 5; count of bases not matched to a gene: 0. This CDR3 has 12 residues.